The 2 T cell receptor beta chains below all came from one sample that was sequenced in a study of blood T cell repertoires in COVID-19. Sequenced by immunoSEQ multiplex PCR; TCRdb stores in-frame clones only, minus some. This sample carries about 100,000 clones, approximately 86% of them seen once, and the ten largest clones take under 3.5%. The sequenced material came from PBMCs or T cells enriched from blood (not recorded which). These receptors originate from a woman between 45 and 65 years old who had recovered from COVID-19.

With regard to this clone: Other DNA sequences in the sample encode the same CDR3. This chain connects TRBV2 to TRBJ1-6; no definite D call. The CDR3 loop spans 13 amino acids. From germline, CDR1 is SNHLY and CDR2 FYNNEI. V was trimmed by 1 base and J by 7 bases, leaving 5 bases between them. CDR3 residues: CASSEGQNSPLHF. CDR3 in DNA: TGTGCCAGCAGTGAAGGGCAGAATTCACCCCTCCACTTT. Variable domain in full (rest from reference TRBV2 and TRBJ1-6): EPEVTQTPSHQVTQMGQEVILRCVPISNHLYFYWYRQILGQKVEFLVSFYNNEISEKSEIFDDQFSVERPDGSNFTLKIRSTKLEDSAMYFCASSEGQNSPLHFGNGTRLTVT.

This chain joins TRBV7-9 and TRBJ1-1; D call uncertain. Germline V gene sequence: CDR1 SEHNR, CDR2 FQNEAQ (reference sequence). The CDR3 has 14 residues. Trimming shortened V by 2 bases and J by 0 bases, and 7 bases separated the two germline ends. The CDR3, as DNA: TGTGCCAGCAGCTTACGGGGTATGAACACTGAAGCTTTCTTT. Translating gives CASSLRGMNTEAFF.